This TCR beta chain was documented in a study of T-cell reconstitution after alpha-beta-depleted transplantation in children (dated by TCRdb to 2015 to 2016). A note on the overall study: The study quantitatively tracked T-cell immune reconstitution after TCRalphabeta/CD19-depleted allogeneic hematopoietic cell transplantation in children using TCR repertoire profiling.

The receptor library was made with PCR. The run used an Illumina HiSeq 2500. TCR libraries were prepared with molecular barcoding, using unique molecular identifiers to normalize TCRbeta repertoire quantification. The public sequencing data were trimmed at Q25 with fastp and processed into clonotypes with MiXCR by TCRdb, which kept only in-frame beta chains. Under each unique CDR3 protein, matching rows form one entry showing the most common genes and DNA. For this sample the table gives approximately 520,000 distinct CDR3 sequences, of which 30% to 35% were detected only once. About 2.3% of the sample rests with the top ten. As to this clonotype: No antigen is known for it. The sample holds no much larger clone one base away, and base qualities are not on file.

The TCR comes from a human donor who donated a stem cell graft to a child with aplastic anemia. The material was PBMCs from the stem cell graft donor, obtained from the stem cell graft.

In nucleotides, the sequence is TGTGCCAGCGGGGACAGGAGTACTGAAGCTTTCTTT. Its amino acids are CASGDRSTEAFF. Here the chain combines TRBV6-2 or TRBV6-3 and TRBJ1-1, with 8 bases in between that match TRBD1. From its cysteine to its phenylalanine, the CDR3 spans 12 amino acids. Solely the CDR3 DNA is kept, with 36 bases framed from the first base. Trimmed from V: 8 bases; trimmed from J: 5 bases; junction bases lacking a gene match: 4. Via the germline V gene, CDR1 is MNHEY and CDR2 SVGEGT.